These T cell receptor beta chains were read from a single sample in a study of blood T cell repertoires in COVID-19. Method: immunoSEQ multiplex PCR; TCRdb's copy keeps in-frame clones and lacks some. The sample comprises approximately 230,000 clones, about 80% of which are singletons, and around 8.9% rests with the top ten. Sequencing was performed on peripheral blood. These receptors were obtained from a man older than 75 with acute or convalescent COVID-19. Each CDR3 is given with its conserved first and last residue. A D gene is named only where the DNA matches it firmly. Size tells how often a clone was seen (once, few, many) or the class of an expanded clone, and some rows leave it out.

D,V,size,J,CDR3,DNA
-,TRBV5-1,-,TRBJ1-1,CASSFSSGTEAFF,TGCGCCAGCAGCTTTAGTAGCGGGACTGAAGCTTTCTTT
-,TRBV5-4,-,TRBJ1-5,CASSLQGNQPQHF,TGTGCCAGCAGCTTACAGGGTAATCAGCCCCAGCATTTT
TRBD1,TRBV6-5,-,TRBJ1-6,CASSFRGNNSPLHF,TGTGCCAGCAGTTTCAGGGGGAATAATTCACCCCTCCACTTT
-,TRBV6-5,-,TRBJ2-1,CASNGQKGYNEQFF,TGTGCCAGCAACGGACAAAAAGGGTACAATGAGCAGTTCTTC
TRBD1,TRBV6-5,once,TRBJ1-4,CASSYSKWGQNEKLFF,TGTGCCAGCAGTTACTCGAAGTGGGGACAGAATGAAAAACTGTTTTTT
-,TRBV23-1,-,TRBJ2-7,CASSHPRQGLFSEQYF,TGCGCCAGCAGTCACCCTCGACAGGGACTTTTTAGCGAGCAGTACTTC
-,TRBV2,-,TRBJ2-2,CASSDRRGGGTGELFF,TGTGCCAGCAGTGACCGGAGGGGAGGAGGCACCGGGGAGCTGTTTTTT
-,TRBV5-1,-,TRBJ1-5,CASSQEVGQPQHF,TGCGCCAGCAGCCAGGAAGTGGGCCAGCCCCAGCATTTT
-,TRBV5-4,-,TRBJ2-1,CASSGPRGQADNEQFF,TGTGCCAGCAGCGGGCCCAGGGGCCAGGCGGACAATGAGCAGTTCTTC
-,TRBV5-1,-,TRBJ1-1,CASSSNGAGGAEAFF,TGCGCCAGCAGTTCAAATGGTGCGGGCGGCGCTGAAGCTTTCTTT
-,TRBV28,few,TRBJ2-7,CASSTPGLTGEQYF,TGTGCCAGCAGCACCCCCGGACTTACTGGCGAGCAGTACTTC
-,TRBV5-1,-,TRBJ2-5,CASSLRVDSGETQYF,TGCGCCAGCAGCTTAAGAGTAGATTCGGGGGAGACCCAGTACTTC
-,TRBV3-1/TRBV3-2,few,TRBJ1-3,CASSPSGNTIYF,TGTGCCAGCAGTCCTAGTGGAAACACCATATATTTT
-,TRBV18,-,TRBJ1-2,CASSPTGNYGYTF,TGTGCCAGCTCTCCTACAGGGAACTATGGCTACACCTTC